This T cell receptor (beta chain) derives from a study of cytomegalovirus exposure and HLA in healthy donors. For the study at large: Out of about 180 million T cells, an earlier analysis found about 120 million unique TCR beta sequences in total. When roughly 420 donors were genotyped, roughly 80% of them were found to fall in the Caucasian-associated ancestry cluster. Points from the study as a whole: TCR beta chains numbering more than 150 were designated cytomegalovirus-associated. The dataset shows that most TCR sequences were rare, while some public TCRs occurred in many donors.

The length of the CDR3 is 14 residues. V was cut by 3 bases and J by 6 bases, with 14 bases left in between. Germline V gives CDR1 KGHSH, CDR2 LQKENI. A note on this clone: The target antigen is unknown.

PCR involved 60 Vbeta and 13 Jbeta primers. TCRdb keeps only in-frame clones here, not all; method: immunoSEQ multiplex PCR. The table lists around 94,000 clones, about 81% of them singletons, with approximately 2.3% in the top ten. Source material: PBMCs. The clonotype originates from a man between 18 and 29 years old in good health and CMV-seronegative. J is TRBJ1-2 and V is TRBV18; D possibly corresponds to TRBD1 (6 bases). The CDR3 loop reads CASSPTQGRDGYTF. The CDR3 bases are TGTGCCAGCTCACCGACCCAGGGGCGAGATGGCTACACCTTC.